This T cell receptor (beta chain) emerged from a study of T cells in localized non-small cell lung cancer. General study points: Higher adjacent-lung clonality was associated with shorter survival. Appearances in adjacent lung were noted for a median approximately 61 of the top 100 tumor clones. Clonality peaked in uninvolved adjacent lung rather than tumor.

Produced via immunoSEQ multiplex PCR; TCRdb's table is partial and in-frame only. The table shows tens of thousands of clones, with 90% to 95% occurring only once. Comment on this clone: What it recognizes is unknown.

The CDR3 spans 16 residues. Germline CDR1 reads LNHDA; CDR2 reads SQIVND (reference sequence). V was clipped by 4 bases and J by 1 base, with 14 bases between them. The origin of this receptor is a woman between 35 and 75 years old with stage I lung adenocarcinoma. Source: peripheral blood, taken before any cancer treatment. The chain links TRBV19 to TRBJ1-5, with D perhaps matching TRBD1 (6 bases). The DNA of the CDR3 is TGTGCCAGTAGTACCCTGCCGGGACAAAGCAATCAGCCCCAGCATTTT. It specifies CASSTLPGQSNQPQHF.